This T cell receptor (beta chain) derives from a study of T-cell reconstitution after alpha-beta-depleted transplantation in children. This clonotype was seen a handful of times. Germline loops: CDR1 SQVTM, CDR2 ANQGSEA. V shed 3 bases, J shed 2 bases, and the junction held 1 base outside the gene matches. This CDR3 comprises 14 residues. Preparation of the TCRbeta library used unique molecular identifiers. TCRdb redid the calling of the PCR reads with MiXCR, one entry per CDR3 protein. The table has roughly 500,000 distinct CDR3 sequences, around 19% seen once; the top ten hold 3.3%. V and J are TRBV29-1 and TRBJ2-1; 10 bases fit TRBD2. The receptor's source is a human donor who donated a stem cell graft to a child with acute lymphoblastic leukemia. The starting material was PBMCs from the stem cell graft donor, obtained from the stem cell graft. The CDR3 loop is CSVEGLATYNEQFF. The CDR3, as DNA: TGCAGCGTTGAGGGACTAGCGACCTACAATGAGCAGTTCTTC.